This T cell receptor beta chain was documented in a study of blood T cell repertoires in COVID-19. Overall study: COVID-19 samples from acute and convalescent phases originated in the United States, Italy and Spain. The analysed material was cDNA or gDNA that came from T cells, B-cell-depleted T cells, or PBMCs.

The method was immunoSEQ multiplex PCR; TCRdb's version includes in-frame clones alone and lacks a portion of them. The sample consists of over 150,000 clones, around 90% of them appearing once. Sequenced sample: peripheral blood. The TCR sequence derives from a man between 18 and 35 years old with acute or convalescent COVID-19.

CDR3 in DNA: TGTGCCACCAGACAGGGTGAAGATGAAAAACTGTTTTTT. Encoded protein: CATRQGEDEKLFF. V usage is TRBV24-1 and J usage is TRBJ1-4; D possibly corresponds to TRBD1 (6 bases). This CDR3 contains 13 residues. Germline lookup yields CDR1 KGHDR and CDR2 SFDVKD. Trimming took 7 bases from V and 6 from J, leaving 11 bases between them.